A single sample gave rise to the 14 T cell receptor beta chains below, sequenced in a study of T cell responses to AZD1222 COVID-19 vaccine. The protocol was immunoSEQ multiplex PCR, while the TCRdb copy is restricted to in-frame clones and leaves out a portion. The sample holds approximately 170,000 clones; around 88% are singletons and the top ten take approximately 0.97%. Sequences were derived from peripheral blood, sampled 28 days after the second AZD1222 dose. The receptors were sampled from an adult who received the AZD1222 COVID-19 vaccine.

This rearrangement joins TRBV6-5 to TRBJ1-2; 9 nucleotides match TRBD1. V was clipped by 0 bases and J by 1 base; unmatched bases: 3. Germline loops: CDR1 MNHEY, CDR2 SVGAGI. CDR3 length equals 16 residues. In DNA form, the CDR3 reads TGTGCCAGCAGTTACTCGGGACAGGGCATTAACTATGGCTACACCTTC. This gives the protein CASSYSGQGINYGYTF.

This clone has a single count. The chain joins TRBV4-1 to TRBJ1-5; D unclear. Germline CDR1 is MGHRA and CDR2 is YSYEKL. This CDR3 has 15 residues. V was trimmed by 4 bases and J by 0 bases, leaving 10 bases between them. This chain's CDR3 is CASSPSQYSNQPQHF. The DNA of the CDR3 is TGCGCCAGCAGCCCATCCCAGTATAGCAATCAGCCCCAGCATTTT.

This rearrangement joins TRBV4-1 to TRBJ2-7, with D possibly matching TRBD1 (6 bases). The CDR3 is 15 amino acids. Deletions cut 6 bases from V and 0 bases from J, with 15 bases between. Germline-derived CDR1 and CDR2 are MGHRA and YSYEKL. The CDR3 spells CASSQQGLGSYEQYF. CDR3 in DNA: TGCGCCAGCAGTCAACAGGGTCTGGGCTCCTACGAGCAGTACTTC.

The V call is TRBV27, the J call TRBJ2-7; D may correspond to TRBD1 or TRBD2 (5 bases each). This CDR3 region has 16 residues. Trimming took 6 bases from V and 3 from J, leaving 21 bases between them. CDR1 is MNHEY and CDR2 is SMNVEV in the germline V gene (reference sequence). CDR3 bases: TGTGCCAGCAGAGACGGTTTGACGGGGCAGTACTACGAGCAGTACTTC. It specifies CASRDGLTGQYYEQYF.

This clone was observed a few times. The V and J genes are TRBV4-1 and TRBJ1-2, with TRBD1 identical over 8 bases. With 2 bases clipped from V and 6 bases from J, the junction kept 8 bases outside the gene matches. The CDR3 runs to 15 residues. Germline V CDR1 and CDR2: MGHRA, YSYEKL. This chain's CDR3 is CASSQPRAGGNGYTF. The CDR3 region has the DNA TGCGCCAGCAGCCAACCCCGAGCAGGGGGCAATGGCTACACCTTC.

V is TRBV18 and J is TRBJ2-7; D is unclear. The CDR3 is made up of 17 amino acids. CDR1 KGHSH and CDR2 LQKENI come from the germline V gene. Trimming pared 5 bases from V and 3 bases from J, leaving 23 bases between. CDR3 sequence (DNA): TGTGCCAGCTCATCCTCCACCCCGCGCAAGGTGGACTACGAGCAGTACTTC. Translated, it gives CASSSSTPRKVDYEQYF.

The CDR3 reads CATNYGGTYNEQFF. The DNA for the CDR3 is TGTGCCACTAACTATGGCGGAACCTACAATGAGCAGTTCTTC. This rearrangement joins TRBV19 to TRBJ2-1, with no clear D. The CDR3 has 14 residues. V lost 10 bases, J lost 2 bases, and 15 bases lay in between. Germline CDR1 reads LNHDA; CDR2 reads SQIVND (reference sequence).

This rearrangement joins TRBV5-4 to TRBJ1-2; TRBD1 matches at 7 bases. This CDR3 has 12 amino acids. CDR1 SGHNT and CDR2 YYREEE come from the germline V gene (reference sequence). In nucleotides, the CDR3 is TGTGCGGCGAGGGGGCTCGACTATGGCTACACCTTC. Residues: CAARGLDYGYTF. Drawing the rest from reference TRBV5-4 and TRBJ1-2, the complete variable domain is ETGVTQSPTHLIKTRGQQVTLRCSSQSGHNTVSWYQQALGQGPQFIFQYYREEENGRGNFPPRFSGLQFPNYSSELNVNALELDDSALYLCAARGLDYGYTFGSGTRLTVV.

The rearrangement uses TRBV5-1 and TRBJ1-4, with 7 bases matching TRBD1. Germline V CDR1 and CDR2: SGHRS, YFSETQ. This CDR3 has 14 residues. V shed 1 base, J shed 8 bases, and the junction held 5 bases outside the gene matches. The CDR3 loop is CASSLQGGVEKLFF. The CDR3, as DNA: TGCGCCAGCAGCTTGCAAGGGGGCGTCGAAAAACTGTTTTTT.

This clone was recorded only once. The V and J genes are TRBV5-1 and TRBJ1-4; TRBD1 might be the D (6 bases). Trimming shortened V by 8 bases and J by 8 bases, and 16 bases separated the two germline ends. This CDR3 has 13 residues. Germline CDR1 is SGHRS and CDR2 is YFSETQ. CDR3 loop: CASRPIQGEKLFF. CDR3 DNA: TGCGCCAGTCGGCCTATCCAGGGGGAAAAACTGTTTTTT.

This sequence joins TRBV27 and TRBJ2-7, with 9 positions matching TRBD1. Germline V gene sequence: CDR1 MNHEY, CDR2 SMNVEV (reference sequence). CDR3 length equals 17 residues. With V trimmed by 2 bases and J by 1 base, 9 bases remained unmatched. Written as DNA, the CDR3 is TGTGCCAGCAGTTTACTTCCATCGACAGGGGGGTCCTACGAGCAGTACTTC. The encoded protein is CASSLLPSTGGSYEQYF.

The chain employs TRBV5-5 and TRBJ1-6; TRBD1 might be the D (5 bases). The CDR3 contains 13 residues. Germline values: CDR1 SGHKS, CDR2 YYEKEE (reference sequence). Trimming removed 6 bases at V and 6 bases at J, with 10 bases between. The CDR3 spells CASIYGANSPLHF. The CDR3 DNA is TGTGCCAGCATATACGGGGCTAATTCACCCCTCCACTTT.

The rearrangement uses TRBV12-3 or TRBV12-4 and TRBJ1-2, with TRBD1 as a possible D gene (5 bases). V dropped 2 bases and J dropped 4 bases, with 8 bases sitting between them. This CDR3 contains 13 residues. For the CDR3, the DNA is TGTGCCAGCAGTTTAACAGGAGCCTATGGCTACACCTTC. It specifies CASSLTGAYGYTF.

The chain couples TRBV5-5 to TRBJ2-2, with TRBD1 matching 8 bases. V trimming: 0 bases; J trimming: 6 bases; junction bases outside the gene matches: 1. This CDR3 has 14 residues. CDR1 SGHKS and CDR2 YYEKEE come from the germline V gene (reference sequence). The CDR3 is CASSLGRGPGELFF. DNA for the CDR3: TGTGCCAGCAGCTTGGGCAGGGGGCCCGGGGAGCTGTTTTTT.